This entry features one T cell receptor (beta chain) sequence. There is no known antigen for this receptor. No base quality information exists; no much larger clone differs at one position. Using the deep immunoSEQ assay, TCR CDR3 regions were amplified from genomic DNA by multiplex PCR. Genomic DNA extracted from each cell subset was distributed evenly over all wells of several immunoSEQ 96-well plates, and each plate served as one replicate. For sorted subsets, each replicate PCR was loaded with around 200 ng genomic DNA, equivalent to 30,000 or so T cell genomes. Purified libraries were quantified with a Qubit 3.0 fluorometer, sized on a Bioanalyzer 2100, and re-quantified with the KAPA Library Quantification kit. A separate single-read 150-cycle Illumina NextSeq 550 flow cell was used to sequence each immunoSEQ 96-well plate. Per the original workflow: Because the immunoSEQ output included only junctional sequences and no quality scores, the filtering could not be the same as the filtering used for full-length reads. Sequences were annotated with PyIR, a Python wrapper for IgBLAST v1.9, and V/J genes and CDR3 were assigned using IMGT germline references. Reads were filtered out if the reads had weak V/J assignments (E-value above 1e-6), no CDR3, stop codons, out-of-frame junctions, or ambiguous translated residues. V3J clonotypes were defined by identical inferred V gene, J gene, and CDR3 amino acid sequence. Percentage overlap between repertoires was computed as shared unique clonotypes divided by the size of the smaller repertoire. Repertoire richness was assessed with RTK rarefaction, the Chao1 estimator, and Recon v2.1 estimates of unobserved clonotypes. Generation probabilities for all TCRbeta clonotypes obtained by the gDNA method from a handful of donors were computed using OLGA. TCRdb carries this immuneACCESS record with in-frame sequences only. Its versions omit some clonotypes, under half of them owing to an unresolved V gene in the studies checked, with the rest unexplained. The V and J calls and clone size are taken from that table; D and trimming were inferred from the DNA. Counted in this sample were some 2.3 million clones; 80% to 95% of them appeared once. 0.35% to 0.5% of the sample lies in the top ten.

The donors were healthy, HIV-negative adults who had no recently reported acute infections or vaccinations. All donors were Caucasian adults living in Nashville, Tennessee, USA. CD4+ T cells were enriched by magnetic negative selection, after which naive cells were positively selected on CD45RA and the negative fraction was taken as the memory subset. After blood collection by leukapheresis, PBMCs were isolated using Ficoll-Histopaque density gradient centrifugation and then cryopreserved in the vapor phase of liquid nitrogen. Analytical flow cytometry was used to check the purity and quantity of each magnetically sorted T cell population. From each sorted fraction, genomic DNA was isolated and quantified by UV absorbance on a Nanodrop 2000c. This sample was taken from a study of shared clonotypes between healthy human individuals (dated by TCRdb to 2020 to 2021). Regarding the research as a whole: The cohort comprised two women and a few men aged 18 to 49 years. Per donor, three plates each were used for CD4 naive and CD4 memory, two for CD8 naive, and one for CD8 memory. Blood TCR repertoires of a handful of healthy adults were deeply sequenced to estimate repertoire size and the extent of clonotype sharing between individuals. Different laboratories and diverse techniques were used to prepare libraries and sequence TCR repertoires, to increase sequencing depth and limit assay-specific biases. Between about 0.94 and 8.9 billion PBMCs per donor were obtained by leukapheresis.

Broad study findings and their caveats: About 4.5% of naive CD4, 3% to 4% of naive CD8, roughly 2.4% of memory CD4, and around 0.42% of memory CD8 clonotypes were shared across several donors. Based on pairwise subsampling, the degree of clonotype sharing among donors was expected to be affected by sequencing depth. Incomplete sequencing was indicated by rarefaction of sorted-subset datasets, despite the large sequencing depth. Compared with non-shared clonotypes, clonotypes shared by all four sorted-subset donors had higher generation probabilities. Because the study included a small number of donors, the genetic and exposure-history diversity represented was limited. Only blood was sampled, and tissue TCR repertoires likely differ from those in blood. Larger estimated clonotype richness was generally found for naive subsets than for memory subsets.

Deletion took 6 bases off V and 0 bases off J, with a span of 8 bases between the germline ends. The germline V gene encodes CDR1 MDHEN and CDR2 SYDVKM. From cysteine to phenylalanine, the CDR3 is 13 amino acids long. Of all the DNA, just the CDR3 is kept, 39 bases in frame from base 1. The source material was naive CD4+ T cells from PBMCs. This specimen's cell subset or site label, interpreted: CD45RA+ positively selected. This TCR was recovered from a man between 18 and 29 years old in good health. Some clones in this sample may be carry-over from other donors' samples. Recombination linked TRBV28 to TRBJ1-2; a confident D gene designation cannot be given. CDR3 protein: CASRTIANYGYTF. The DNA is as follows: TGTGCCAGCAGGACGATCGCTAACTATGGCTACACCTTC.